Listed below are T cell receptor beta chains from one sample, sequenced in a study of shared clonotypes between healthy human individuals. The assay was immunoSEQ multiplex PCR, and TCRdb's table has in-frame clones only and misses some. The data hold about 1 million clones, with more than 60% observed a single time. Material for sequencing was memory CD4+ T cells sorted from blood. These receptors were obtained from a man aged 18 to 30 in good health. Both conserved end residues are part of each CDR3. The D gene is left open where the match is weak. The size of a clone is reported for some rows only, either as once, few or many, or as a class for expanded clones.

>once|TRBJ2-1|TRBV6-6|15|TRBD2
CASILIAGRYNEQFF
TGTGCCAGCATCTTAATAGCGGGACGCTACAATGAGCAGTTCTTC
>few|TRBJ2-3|TRBV11-1|13|-
CASSPRGTDTQYF
TGTGCCAGCAGCCCCCGGGGCACAGATACGCAGTATTTT
>-|TRBJ2-2|TRBV5-1|16|-
CASSVSGQTNTGELFF
TGCGCCAGCAGCGTATCGGGACAAACGAACACCGGGGAGCTGTTTTTT
>-|TRBJ2-7|TRBV6-5|13|-
CASSWGSGNEQYF
TGTGCCAGCAGTTGGGGGAGTGGCAACGAGCAGTACTTC
>-|TRBJ2-7|TRBV9|14|-
CASSVSAGAYEQYF
TGTGCCAGCAGCGTATCGGCCGGCGCCTACGAGCAGTACTTC
>-|TRBJ2-7|TRBV6-5|14|-
CASSQVDYRLEQYF
TGTGCCAGCAGCCAGGTGGACTATCGTCTAGAGCAGTACTTC
>-|TRBJ2-3|TRBV19|12|-
CASSGPTDTQYF
TGTGCCAGTAGTGGTCCCACAGATACGCAGTATTTT
>once|TRBJ2-2|TRBV11-2|13|-
CASSLLVSGELFF
TGTGCCAGCAGCTTACTTGTTTCCGGGGAGCTGTTTTTT
>-|TRBJ2-2|TRBV5-6|14|-
CASRRLSGTGELFF
TGTGCCAGCAGGAGGTTGAGCGGCACCGGGGAGCTGTTTTTT
>-|TRBJ2-7|TRBV30|12|-
CAWSSDRYEQYF
TGTGCCTGGAGTTCAGACAGGTACGAGCAGTACTTC
>-|TRBJ2-7|TRBV6-6|15|TRBD2
CASSYVGLAGGEQYF
TGTGCCAGCAGTTACGTTGGACTAGCGGGTGGGGAGCAGTACTTC
>-|TRBJ1-5|TRBV19|16|-
CASSGSGTHSNQPQHF
TGTGCCAGTAGCGGATCCGGGACACATAGCAATCAGCCCCAGCATTTT
>once|TRBJ2-7|TRBV7-2|13|-
CASSLSRTYEQYF
TGTGCCAGCAGCTTAAGCAGGACCTACGAGCAGTACTTC
>-|TRBJ2-6|TRBV6-1|16|-
CASSDAGMEGANVLTF
TGTGCCAGCAGTGATGCGGGCATGGAGGGGGCCAACGTCCTGACTTTC
>-|TRBJ1-1|TRBV9|14|TRBD1
CASSFGQGSTEAFF
TGTGCCAGCAGCTTCGGACAGGGTTCCACTGAAGCTTTCTTT
>-|TRBJ2-3|TRBV7-9|14|TRBD2
CASSFAGGPDTQYF
TGTGCCAGCAGCTTCGCGGGGGGGCCAGATACGCAGTATTTT
>-|TRBJ2-4|TRBV7-9|16|-
CASSPLSEVAKNIQYF
TGTGCCAGCAGCCCGCTTTCAGAGGTAGCCAAAAACATTCAGTACTTC
>-|TRBJ2-5|TRBV2|15|TRBD2
CASSEGLAGRETQYF
TGTGCCAGCAGTGAAGGCCTAGCGGGGAGAGAGACCCAGTACTTC
>-|TRBJ1-1|TRBV30|15|TRBD1
CAWSLPGQGALGAFF
TGTGCCTGGAGTCTCCCGGGACAGGGGGCCTTAGGAGCTTTCTTT
>-|TRBJ2-3|TRBV19|15|-
CASSISGRSTDTQYF
TGTGCCAGTAGTATATCCGGACGTAGCACAGATACGCAGTATTTT
>-|TRBJ2-7|TRBV6-5|13|TRBD2
CASRGLDSYEQYF
TGTGCCAGCAGGGGACTAGATTCCTACGAGCAGTACTTC
>-|TRBJ2-7|TRBV19|15|-
CASSTILRPHSEQYF
TGTGCCAGTAGTACCATCCTACGCCCCCATTCCGAGCAGTACTTC